Presented here are 10 T cell receptor beta chains from one specimen sequenced in a study of blood T cell repertoires in COVID-19. Here immunoSEQ multiplex PCR was the method, and the copy in TCRdb shows in-frame clones only, minus some. The profile shows around 72,000 clones, approximately 83% of them singletons. Sequencing was carried out using peripheral blood. The receptors were sampled from a woman aged 55 to 70 with acute or convalescent COVID-19.

This chain links TRBV3-1 (or the pseudogene TRBV3-2) with TRBJ1-6; unclear D gene. The V gene's germline CDR1 is LGHDT and CDR2 YNNKEL (reference sequence). Trimming took 1 base from V and 4 from J, leaving 5 bases between them. This CDR3 has 14 amino acids. CDR3 amino acids: CASSQGQYNSPLHF. In DNA, the CDR3 is TGTGCCAGCAGCCAAGGACAATATAATTCACCCCTCCACTTT.

This clone was seen many times. The gene calls are TRBV27 and TRBJ1-5, with 7 positions matching TRBD1. V shed 6 bases and J 4 bases; nucleotides not matched to a gene: 3. Per germline, CDR1 MNHEY and CDR2 SMNVEV (reference sequence). The CDR3 is 13 amino acids. The CDR3 loop is CASSPTGNQPQHF. The CDR3 DNA reads as TGTGCCAGCAGCCCGACAGGGAATCAGCCCCAGCATTTT.

This chain connects TRBV10-3 to TRBJ1-2; D call uncertain. Germline CDR1 and CDR2: ENHRY and SYGVKD. This CDR3 is 12 amino acids long. The V gene lost 10 bases and the J gene lost 0 bases, with 9 bases spanning the gap. The CDR3 here is CATEGANYGYTF. The CDR3 DNA follows: TGTGCCACGGAGGGCGCTAACTATGGCTACACCTTC.

This chain links TRBV6-1 with TRBJ1-5; a weak D match, TRBD1 (5 bases). Germline V CDR1 and CDR2: MNHNS, SASEGT. The CDR3 covers 11 residues. V was clipped by 1 base and J by 12 bases, with 7 bases between them. CDR3 in amino acids: CASSEGRVQHF. CDR3 sequence (DNA): TGTGCCAGCAGTGAAGGCAGGGTCCAGCATTTT.

The CDR3 region is CASSDYEWGYTF. The CDR3 nucleotides are TGTGCCAGCAGTGATTATGAGTGGGGCTACACCTTC. V gene TRBV25-1 combines with J gene TRBJ1-2; no firm D call. The CDR3 consists of 12 residues. Germline CDR1 reads MGHDK; CDR2 reads SYGVNS. Trimming removed 3 bases at V and 8 bases at J, with 10 bases between.

The V call is TRBV11-2, the J call TRBJ1-3; D is ambiguous. The CDR3 loop spans 13 amino acids. V was clipped by 5 bases and J by 0 bases, with 5 bases between them. CDR1 is SGHAT, CDR2 FQNNGV, per germline. The CDR3: CASSPGSGNTIYF. For the CDR3, the DNA is TGTGCCAGCAGCCCCGGCTCTGGAAACACCATATATTTT.

This rearrangement joins TRBV7-2 to TRBJ1-1; D might be TRBD1 (5 bases). This CDR3 has 13 amino acids. Germline-derived CDR1 and CDR2 are SGHTA and FQGNSA. V lost 5 bases and J 0 bases, leaving 7 bases between the germline ends. CDR3 DNA sequence: TGTGCCAGCAGCACAGGTATGAACACTGAAGCTTTCTTT. It encodes CASSTGMNTEAFF.

The V gene is TRBV12-3 or TRBV12-4, the J gene TRBJ1-2; D not resolved. The CDR3 is 13 amino acids. V was pared by 5 bases and J by 4 bases, with 11 bases between. CDR3 nucleotides: TGTGCCAGCAGTCCCCTCATGAGCTATGGCTACACCTTC. Translation gives CASSPLMSYGYTF.

The chain is built from TRBV12-3 or TRBV12-4 and TRBJ2-7, with TRBD1 as a possible D gene (6 bases). V lost 4 bases and J lost 0, with 7 bases in between. The CDR3 sequence is 13 residues long. DNA of the CDR3: TGTGCCAGCAGTTCAGGGGTCTCCTACGAGCAGTACTTC. This codes for CASSSGVSYEQYF.

This clone has a single count. The rearrangement joins TRBV7-2 to TRBJ2-5; 13 nucleotides agree with TRBD2. The CDR3 runs to 17 residues. V shed 5 bases and J 4 bases; nucleotides not matched to a gene: 10. The germline CDR1 and CDR2 sequences are SGHTA and FQGNSA. The CDR3 loop reads CASSPIGLAGASETQYF. The CDR3, as DNA: TGTGCCAGCAGCCCGATCGGACTAGCGGGGGCCTCAGAGACCCAGTACTTC.